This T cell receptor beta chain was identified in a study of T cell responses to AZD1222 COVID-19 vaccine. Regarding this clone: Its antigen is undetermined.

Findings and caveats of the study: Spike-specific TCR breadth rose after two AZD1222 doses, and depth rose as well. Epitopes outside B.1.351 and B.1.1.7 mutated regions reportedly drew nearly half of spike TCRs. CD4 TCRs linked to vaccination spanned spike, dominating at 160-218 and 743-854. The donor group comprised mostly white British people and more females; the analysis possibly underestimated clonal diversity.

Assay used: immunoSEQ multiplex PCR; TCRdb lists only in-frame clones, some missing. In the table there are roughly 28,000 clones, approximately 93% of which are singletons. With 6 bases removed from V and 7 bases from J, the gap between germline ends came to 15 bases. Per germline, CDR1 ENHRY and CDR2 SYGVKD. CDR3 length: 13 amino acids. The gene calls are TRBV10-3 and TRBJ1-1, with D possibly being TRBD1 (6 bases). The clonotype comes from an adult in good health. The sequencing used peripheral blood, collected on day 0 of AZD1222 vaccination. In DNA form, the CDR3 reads TGTGCCATCAGCGGTGCGGGGGCTAGTGAAGCTTTCTTT. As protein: CAISGAGASEAFF.